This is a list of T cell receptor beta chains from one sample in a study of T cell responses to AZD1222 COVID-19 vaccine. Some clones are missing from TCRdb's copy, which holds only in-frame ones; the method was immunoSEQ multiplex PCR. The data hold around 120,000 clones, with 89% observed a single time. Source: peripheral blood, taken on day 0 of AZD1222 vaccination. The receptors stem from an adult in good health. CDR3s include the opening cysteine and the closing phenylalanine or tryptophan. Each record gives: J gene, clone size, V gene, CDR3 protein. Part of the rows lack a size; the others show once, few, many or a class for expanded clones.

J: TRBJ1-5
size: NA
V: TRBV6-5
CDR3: CASGGRGQPQHF

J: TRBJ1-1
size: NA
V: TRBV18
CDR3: CASSPVTANTEAFF

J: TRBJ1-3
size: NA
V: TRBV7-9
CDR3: CASSLAAPGNTIYF

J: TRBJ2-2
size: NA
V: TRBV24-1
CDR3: CATKADRESGELFF

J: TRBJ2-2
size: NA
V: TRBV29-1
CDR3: CSVMTGELFF

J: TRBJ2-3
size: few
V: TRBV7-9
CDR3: CASSLGLAGDEDTQYF

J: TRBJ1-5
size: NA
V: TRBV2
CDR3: CASSDNFGQPQHF

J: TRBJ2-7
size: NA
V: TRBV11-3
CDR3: CASSLGQGAEYEQYF

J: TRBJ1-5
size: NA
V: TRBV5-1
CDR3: CASGPGLEGEPQHF

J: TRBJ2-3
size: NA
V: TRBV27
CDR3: CASTDPDRVTDTQYF

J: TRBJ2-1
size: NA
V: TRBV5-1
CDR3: CASSFIRNNEQFF

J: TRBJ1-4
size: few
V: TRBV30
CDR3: CAWNQDREKLFF

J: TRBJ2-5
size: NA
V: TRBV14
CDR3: CASSQDFLVETQYF

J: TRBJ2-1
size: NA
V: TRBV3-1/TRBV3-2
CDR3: CASSQGVALYNEQFF

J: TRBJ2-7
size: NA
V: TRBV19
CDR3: CASSVTSDYEQYF

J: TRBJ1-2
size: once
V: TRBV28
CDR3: CASSFDRLRYGYTF

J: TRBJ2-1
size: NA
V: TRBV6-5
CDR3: CASSYQRSPYNEQFF

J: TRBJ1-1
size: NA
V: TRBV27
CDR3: CASSWGLRTEAFF

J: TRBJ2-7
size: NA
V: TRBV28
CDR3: CASSLYGSAKDYEQYF

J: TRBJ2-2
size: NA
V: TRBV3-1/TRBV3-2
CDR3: CASSQPGLAGPVGELFF

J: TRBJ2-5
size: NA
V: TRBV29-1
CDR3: CSSDGGVGLETQYF

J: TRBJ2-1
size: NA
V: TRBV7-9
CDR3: CASSWSGSEQFF

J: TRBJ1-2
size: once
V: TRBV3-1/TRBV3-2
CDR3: CASSQDRAQGHYGYTF

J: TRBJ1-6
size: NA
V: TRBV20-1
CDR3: CSASTGWPGNSPLHF

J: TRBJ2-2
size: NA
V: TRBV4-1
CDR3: CATSRPGTGELFF

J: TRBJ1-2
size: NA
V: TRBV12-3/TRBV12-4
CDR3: CASNMGQNYGYTF

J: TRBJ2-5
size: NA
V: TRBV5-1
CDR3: CASRAGTIGETQYF

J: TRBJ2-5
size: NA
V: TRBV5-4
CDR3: CASRPGIQETQYF

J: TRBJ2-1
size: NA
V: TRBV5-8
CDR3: CASSGNYNEQFF

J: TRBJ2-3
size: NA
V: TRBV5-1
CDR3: CASGIWSGRDTQYF